These 13 T cell receptor beta chains share one sample of origin, sequenced in a study of T cell changes during pregnancy in multiple sclerosis. Using immunoSEQ multiplex PCR, the repertoire was profiled, and TCRdb retains in-frame clones only, with some absent. The sample lists about 29,000 clones, around 89% occurring once. The material was CD8+ T cells from peripheral blood mononuclear cells, obtained after pregnancy. The receptors were gathered from a female donor with multiple sclerosis, enrolled in a pregnancy study.

The chain combines TRBV27 with TRBJ2-2, with 16 bases identical to TRBD2. This CDR3 has 19 amino acids. V trimming: 8 bases; J trimming: 8 bases; junction bases outside the gene matches: 17. The germline V gene encodes CDR1 MNHEY and CDR2 SMNVEV (reference sequence). CDR3 loop: CASPTGTSGRVASRGELFF. The DNA of the CDR3 is TGTGCCAGCCCCACCGGGACTAGCGGGAGGGTCGCGAGTAGGGGGGAGCTGTTTTTT.

The chain is built from TRBV6-8 and TRBJ2-1, with a weak D call TRBD2 (5 bases). Trimming shortened V by 5 bases and J by 0 bases, and 14 bases separated the two germline ends. This CDR3 has 16 amino acids. The V gene's germline CDR1 is MNHGY and CDR2 SAAAGT. The CDR3 sequence is CASSHYSGLSYNEQFF. In nucleotides, the CDR3 is TGTGCCAGCAGTCATTACAGCGGACTCTCCTACAATGAGCAGTTCTTC.

This clone was observed once. The chain combines TRBV27 with TRBJ2-1; D is possibly TRBD2 (5 bases). V was shortened by 4 bases and J by 4 bases, with 11 bases between the two germline ends. The CDR3 covers 14 residues. The germline V gene has CDR1 MNHEY and CDR2 SMNVEV (reference sequence). This chain's CDR3 is CASSSRESYNEQFF. The CDR3 nucleotides read TGTGCCAGCAGTTCGAGGGAATCTTACAATGAGCAGTTCTTC.

This clone was counted once. J is TRBJ2-7 and V is TRBV7-9, with TRBD1 identical over 7 bases. Germline lookup yields CDR1 SEHNR and CDR2 FQNEAQ (reference sequence). With V trimmed by 5 bases and J by 4 bases, 5 bases remained unmatched. The CDR3 length is 13 residues. The CDR3 spells CASSHRGSYEQYF. In DNA, the CDR3 is TGTGCCAGCAGCCACAGGGGTTCATACGAGCAGTACTTC.

This clone was counted between two and nine times. The V call is TRBV5-6, the J call TRBJ2-2; D gene uncertain. The germline V and J ends were trimmed by 0 bases and 1 base, with 7 bases remaining between them. CDR1 SGHDT and CDR2 YYEEEE come from the germline V gene. CDR3 size: 15 residues. Written as DNA, the CDR3 is TGTGCCAGCAGCTTGGTAGCACTGAACACCGGGGAGCTGTTTTTT. Translating it yields CASSLVALNTGELFF.

The chain couples TRBV5-4 to TRBJ1-1; 7 bases are shared with TRBD1. This CDR3 region has 18 residues. Germline V gene sequence: CDR1 SGHNT, CDR2 YYREEE (reference sequence). After removal of 3 bases from V and 3 bases from J, the junction contained 17 bases not matched to a gene. CDR3 coding DNA: TGTGCCAGCAGCTCGGATGGGGTTGATAGGGGGCTGTACACTGAAGCTTTCTTT. As protein: CASSSDGVDRGLYTEAFF.

CDR3 coding DNA: TGTGCCAGCAGACCTACGTTTGGGGGGTATTGGGACAATGAGCAGTTCTTC. Residues: CASRPTFGGYWDNEQFF. The V and J genes are TRBV28 and TRBJ2-1; D may be TRBD2 (6 bases). Germline V gene lookup returns CDR1 MDHEN and CDR2 SYDVKM. The CDR3 has 17 residues. The V and J ends lost 6 bases and 5 bases respectively, with 23 bases between them. The full variable domain, its missing parts supplied by reference TRBV28 and TRBJ2-1, is DVKVTQSSRYLVKRTGEKVFLECVQDMDHENMFWYRQDPGLGLRLIYFSYDVKMKEKGDIPEGYSVSREKKERFSLILESASTNQTSMYLCASRPTFGGYWDNEQFFGPGTRLTVL.

The gene calls are TRBV13 and TRBJ2-5; 12 bases fit TRBD1. This CDR3 contains 17 residues. Germline CDR1 PRHDT, CDR2 FYEKMQ (reference sequence). Germline trimming cut 5 bases from V and 9 bases from J; bases unmatched to any gene: 16. In nucleotides, the CDR3 is TGTGCCAGCAGCGGCGGGACAGGGGGCCTTGGTGTTGGGTCCCAGTACTTC. Translated, it gives CASSGGTGGLGVGSQYF.

V and J are TRBV28 and TRBJ2-7; D gene unclear. Germline lookup yields CDR1 MDHEN and CDR2 SYDVKM. CDR3 size: 14 residues. V was trimmed by 7 bases and J by 0 bases, leaving 13 bases between them. DNA for the CDR3: TGTGCCAGCAAAGTTAGCAGCAACTCCTACGAGCAGTACTTC. It translates to CASKVSSNSYEQYF.

The CDR3 protein is CASSPFAGGWDEQFF. CDR3 DNA sequence: TGTGCCAGCAGTCCTTTTGCGGGTGGGTGGGATGAGCAGTTCTTC. This chain uses TRBV28 with TRBJ2-1; possible D gene TRBD2, 5 bases. V lost 5 bases and J lost 8, with 19 bases in between. The germline V gene has CDR1 MDHEN and CDR2 SYDVKM. The CDR3 sequence is 15 residues long.

The chain carries TRBV4-1 and TRBJ1-5; 8 bases are shared with TRBD1. Germline loops: CDR1 MGHRA, CDR2 YSYEKL. The CDR3 is 16 amino acids. After removal of 0 bases from V and 3 bases from J, the junction contained 4 bases not matched to a gene. DNA of the CDR3: TGCGCCAGCAGCCAAGATGGACAGGGAACCAATCAGCCCCAGCATTTT. It is translated as CASSQDGQGTNQPQHF.

The chain recombines TRBV2 with TRBJ2-7, with a possible D match to TRBD2 (5 bases). Per germline, CDR1 SNHLY and CDR2 FYNNEI. This CDR3 region has 16 residues. Trimming shortened V by 6 bases and J by 2 bases, and 20 bases separated the two germline ends. CDR3 DNA: TGTGCCAGCAGGACTGGGAGAGGAATGACCCCCTACGAGCAGTACTTC. Amino acid sequence: CASRTGRGMTPYEQYF. Supplemented by reference TRBV2 and TRBJ2-7, the full variable domain reads EPEVTQTPSHQVTQMGQEVILRCVPISNHLYFYWYRQILGQKVEFLVSFYNNEISEKSEIFDDQFSVERPDGSNFTLKIRSTKLEDSAMYFCASRTGRGMTPYEQYFGPGTRLTVT.

The V call is TRBV2, the J call TRBJ2-4, with D possibly being TRBD1 (6 bases). CDR1 and CDR2 from the germline V gene are SNHLY and FYNNEI. The CDR3 runs to 17 residues. Trimming pared 0 bases from V and 2 bases from J, leaving 14 bases between. The CDR3 protein is CASSEALGGPTKNIQYF. The CDR3 region has the DNA TGTGCCAGCAGTGAAGCGCTTGGGGGCCCAACCAAAAACATTCAGTACTTC.